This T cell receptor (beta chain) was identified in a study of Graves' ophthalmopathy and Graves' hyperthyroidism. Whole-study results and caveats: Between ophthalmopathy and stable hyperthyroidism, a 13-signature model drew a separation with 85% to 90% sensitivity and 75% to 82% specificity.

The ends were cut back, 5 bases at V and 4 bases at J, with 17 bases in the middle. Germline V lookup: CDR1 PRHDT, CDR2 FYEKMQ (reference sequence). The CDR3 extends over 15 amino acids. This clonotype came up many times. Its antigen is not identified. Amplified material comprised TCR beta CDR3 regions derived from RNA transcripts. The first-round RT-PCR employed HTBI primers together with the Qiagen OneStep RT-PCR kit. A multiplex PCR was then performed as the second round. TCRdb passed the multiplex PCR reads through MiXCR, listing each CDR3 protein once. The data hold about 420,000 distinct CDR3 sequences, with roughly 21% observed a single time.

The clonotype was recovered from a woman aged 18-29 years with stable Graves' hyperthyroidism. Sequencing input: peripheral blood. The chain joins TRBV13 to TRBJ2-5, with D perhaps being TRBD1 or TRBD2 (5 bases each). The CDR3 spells CASSQPGRRIETQYF. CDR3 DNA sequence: TGTGCCAGCAGCCAACCGGGACGGCGGATAGAGACCCAGTACTTC.